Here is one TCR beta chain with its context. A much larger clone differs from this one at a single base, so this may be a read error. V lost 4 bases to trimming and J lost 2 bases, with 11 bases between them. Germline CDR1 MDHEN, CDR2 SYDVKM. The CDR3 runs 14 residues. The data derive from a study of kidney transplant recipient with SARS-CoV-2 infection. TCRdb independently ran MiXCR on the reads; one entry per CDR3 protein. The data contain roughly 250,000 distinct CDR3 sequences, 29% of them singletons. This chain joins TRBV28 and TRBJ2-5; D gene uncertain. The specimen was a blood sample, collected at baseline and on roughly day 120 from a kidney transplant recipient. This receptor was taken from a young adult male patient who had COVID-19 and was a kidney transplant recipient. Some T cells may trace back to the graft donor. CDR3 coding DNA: TGTGCCAGCAGTTCGTACGCAGATCAAGAGACCCAGTACTTC. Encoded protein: CASSSYADQETQYF.